This TCR beta chain was captured by sequencing in a study of a mutant IDH1 vaccine in newly diagnosed glioma. TCRdb keeps only in-frame clones here, not all; method: immunoSEQ multiplex PCR. The sample lists 50,000 to 70,000 clones, 74% occurring once. Time point here: week 35, safety follow-up. With topical imiquimod, each dose of the vaccine consisted of 300 ug of mutant IDH1 20-mer peptide. Each of the donors came in with new WHO grade 3 or 4 astrocytomas that were IDH1-mutant and ATRX-lost. Details on this clone: The antigen is undetermined.

Source: PBMCs, taken from a glioma patient whose treatment included an IDH1 peptide vaccine. The origin of this receptor is a man aged 50 to 60 with glioma.

The CDR3 reads CASSAHQRSYEQYF. In DNA, the CDR3 is TGTGCCAGCAGCGCCCACCAACGGTCCTACGAGCAGTACTTC. This chain connects TRBV9 to TRBJ2-7; no definite D call. CDR1 SGDLS and CDR2 YYNGEE come from the germline V gene. The V end was cut by 3 bases, the J end by 1 base, with 11 bases between. CDR3 size: 14 residues. Variable domain in full (rest from reference TRBV9 and TRBJ2-7): DSGVTQTPKHLITATGQRVTLRCSPRSGDLSVYWYQQSLDQGLQFLIQYYNGEERAKGNILERFSAQQFPDLHSELNLSSLELGDSALYFCASSAHQRSYEQYFGPGTRLTVT.